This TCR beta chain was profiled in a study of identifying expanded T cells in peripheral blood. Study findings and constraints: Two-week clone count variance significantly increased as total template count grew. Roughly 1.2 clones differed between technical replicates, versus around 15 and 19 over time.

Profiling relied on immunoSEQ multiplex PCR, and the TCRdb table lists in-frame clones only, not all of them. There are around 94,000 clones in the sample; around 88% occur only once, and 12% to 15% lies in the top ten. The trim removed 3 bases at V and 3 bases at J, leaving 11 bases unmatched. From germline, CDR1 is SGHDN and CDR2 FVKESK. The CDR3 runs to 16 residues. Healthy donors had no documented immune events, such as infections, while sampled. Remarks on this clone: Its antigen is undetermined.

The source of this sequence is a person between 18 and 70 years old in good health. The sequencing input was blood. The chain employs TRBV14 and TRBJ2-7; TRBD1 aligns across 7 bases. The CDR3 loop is CASSQQGRTGVYEQYF. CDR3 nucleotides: TGTGCCAGCAGCCAGCAGGGGAGAACAGGGGTCTACGAGCAGTACTTC.